This entry lists 22 T cell receptor beta chains sequenced from one sample in a study of CXCR3-negative and CXCR3-positive naive CD8 T cells. Regarding the study as a whole: Hydrophobicity of TRB CDR3s was greater in CXCR3-positive naive cells than in CXCR3-negative naive cells.

The libraries of TRB cDNA were prepared using 5' RACE with UMI labels. TCRdb reprocessed the 5' RACE reads and stores each CDR3 protein as one record, lacking DNA. The specimen's table records some 150,000 distinct CDR3 sequences. Antigens for these TCRs are unknown. The sequenced sample was naive CXCR3+ CD8+ T cells from blood. Subset given: CD45RO-CCR7+CD27+CD95- naive CD8+ T cells expressing CXCR3 (TNR3+). The source of these receptors is a human donor in good health. Some clones in this sample may be carry-over from other donors' samples.

The CDR3 region is CASSQDGGSYNEQFF. The gene calls are TRBV14 and TRBJ2-1; the D call of TRBD1 rests on TCRdb alone, since no DNA is present to check it. Germline CDR1 SGHDN, CDR2 FVKESK. The CDR3 is 15 residues long.

The rearrangement links TRBV30 to TRBJ1-1; checking the TCRdb D call of TRBD1 is not possible without DNA. The CDR3 has 13 residues. Per the germline V gene, CDR1 is GTSNPN and CDR2 is SVGIG (reference sequence). The CDR3: CAWSRQGATEAFF. Full variable domain (rest looked up from reference TRBV30 and TRBJ1-1): SQTIHQWPATLVQPVGSPLSLECTVEGTSNPNLYWYRQAAGRGLQLLFYSVGIGQISSEVPQNLSASRPQDRQFILSSKKLLLSDSGFYLCAWSRQGATEAFFGQGTRLTVV.

The CDR3 loop reads CASSAGLATSTDTQYF. This chain joins TRBV9 and TRBJ2-3; TCRdb outputs TRBD2, but without DNA this stays unchecked. The CDR3 sequence is 16 residues long. The germline CDR1 and CDR2 sequences are SGDLS and YYNGEE.

V usage is TRBV5-1 and J usage is TRBJ2-1. The CDR3 covers 13 residues. Germline loops: CDR1 SGHRS, CDR2 YFSETQ. Here the CDR3 reads CASSYGPYNEQFF.

J is TRBJ1-2 and V is TRBV15. CDR1 and CDR2 (germline): LNHNV, YYDKDF (reference sequence). The length of the CDR3 is 14 residues. This CDR3 is CATSRPGENYGYTF.

The rearrangement uses TRBV29-1 and TRBJ2-7; absent DNA, TCRdb's TRBD1 call cannot be checked. The CDR3 totals 13 residues. The germline CDR1 and CDR2 sequences are SQVTM and ANQGSEA. The CDR3 loop is CSVEDATGPGQYF.

The J gene is TRBJ2-7, the V gene TRBV11-1; TCRdb picks TRBD1, but there is no DNA to check that call. CDR1 and CDR2 (germline): SGHAT, FQDESV (reference sequence). CDR3 length: 15 residues. This chain's CDR3 is CASSPRDRESYEQYF.

The J gene is TRBJ2-7, the V gene TRBV9. Germline V gene sequence: CDR1 SGDLS, CDR2 YYNGEE. The CDR3 runs 14 residues. The chain's CDR3 is CASSFTQSSYEQYF.

CDR3: CASSQDWDEQFF. The rearrangement uses TRBV4-3 and TRBJ2-1. The CDR3 has 12 residues. Germline V gene data show CDR1 as LGHNA and CDR2 as YSLEER.

The V gene is TRBV9, the J gene TRBJ1-1. Germline CDR1 and CDR2: SGDLS and YYNGEE. The length of the CDR3 is 13 residues. Here the CDR3 reads CASSVVAGTEAFF.

CDR3: CASSREGARSYEQYF. This chain connects TRBV3-1 to TRBJ2-7; there is no DNA to check the TCRdb D call of TRBD1. CDR1 LGHDT and CDR2 YNNKEL come from the germline V gene (reference sequence). The CDR3 loop spans 15 amino acids.

This rearrangement joins TRBV29-1 to TRBJ2-7; there is no DNA to check the TCRdb D call of TRBD1. The CDR3 contains 15 residues. CDR1 and CDR2 (germline): SQVTM, ANQGSEA. The CDR3 spells CSVEGQGGGSYEQYF.

CDR3 loop: CASSEWSSYEQYF. This sequence joins TRBV6-1 and TRBJ2-7. CDR1 and CDR2 from the germline V gene are MNHNS and SASEGT. CDR3 length: 13 amino acids.

The V gene is TRBV13, the J gene TRBJ2-4. Germline V gene data show CDR1 as PRHDT and CDR2 as FYEKMQ (reference sequence). The CDR3 has 14 amino acids. CDR3 sequence reads: CASSMRTAINIQYF.

This chain links TRBV6-2 or TRBV6-3 with TRBJ2-5; TCRdb returns TRBD1, unconfirmable since there is no DNA. The CDR3 length is 17 residues. The germline V gene encodes CDR1 MNHEY and CDR2 SVGEGT. The CDR3 spells CASSPFRQGRSVETQYF.

The chain is built from TRBV3-1 and TRBJ2-1; with no DNA, the TCRdb D assignment of TRBD1 cannot be verified. Germline V gene sequence: CDR1 LGHDT, CDR2 YNNKEL (reference sequence). The CDR3 has 16 residues. The CDR3 sequence: CASSQEYPLSYNEQFF.

The chain joins TRBV5-5 to TRBJ1-3. Germline-derived CDR1 and CDR2 are SGHKS and YYEKEE (reference sequence). CDR3 length: 18 residues. CDR3 sequence: CASSSDLGDLSAGNTIYF.

The chain employs TRBV20-1 and TRBJ2-7; with no DNA, the TCRdb D assignment of TRBD1 cannot be verified. CDR1 and CDR2 (germline): DFQATT, SNEGSKA (reference sequence). The CDR3 totals 14 residues. CDR3 protein: CSGSQGGEAHEQYF.

The chain has TRBV15 and TRBJ2-5; lacking DNA, the TRBD2 call made by TCRdb goes unchecked. Germline CDR1 LNHNV, CDR2 YYDKDF (reference sequence). The CDR3 extends over 14 amino acids. This CDR3 reads CATSKLAGKETQYF. Supplemented by reference TRBV15 and TRBJ2-5, the full variable domain reads DAMVIQNPRYQVTQFGKPVTLSCSQTLNHNVMYWYQQKSSQAPKLLFHYYDKDFNNEADTPDNFQSRRPNTSFCFLDIRSPGLGDTAMYLCATSKLAGKETQYFGPGTRLLVL.

The chain uses TRBV3-1 and TRBJ2-5; no DNA is available, so the TRBD2 call from TCRdb remains unchecked. This CDR3 has 19 residues. The germline V gene encodes CDR1 LGHDT and CDR2 YNNKEL (reference sequence). This chain's CDR3 is CASSQERTPVTSGGETQYF.

The V and J genes are TRBV7-6 and TRBJ2-1; TCRdb selects TRBD1, and the lack of DNA leaves this call unchecked. CDR1 SGHVS and CDR2 FNYEAQ come from the germline V gene. CDR3 size: 14 residues. The CDR3 loop is CASSLEAQRGEQFF. The variable domain in full, completed from reference TRBV7-6 and TRBJ2-1, reads GAGVSQSPRYKVTKRGQDVALRCDPISGHVSLYWYRQALGQGPEFLTYFNYEAQQDKSGLPNDRFSAERPEGSISTLTIQRTEQRDSAMYRCASSLEAQRGEQFFGPGTRLTVL.

V gene TRBV5-1 combines with J gene TRBJ1-1; the D call from TCRdb, TRBD1, cannot be confirmed without DNA. The CDR3 covers 16 residues. Germline V lookup: CDR1 SGHRS, CDR2 YFSETQ. This CDR3 is CASSPEPGQGGTEAFF.